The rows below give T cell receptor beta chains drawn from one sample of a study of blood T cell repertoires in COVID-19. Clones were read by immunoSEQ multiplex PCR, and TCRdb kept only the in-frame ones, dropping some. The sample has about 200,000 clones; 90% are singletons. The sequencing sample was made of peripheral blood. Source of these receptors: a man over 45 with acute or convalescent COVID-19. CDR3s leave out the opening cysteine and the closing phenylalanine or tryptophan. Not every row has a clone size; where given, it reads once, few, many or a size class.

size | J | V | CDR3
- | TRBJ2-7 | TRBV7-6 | ASSPSRGAGSSYEQY
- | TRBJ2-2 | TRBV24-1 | ATSDLPGQGTGELF
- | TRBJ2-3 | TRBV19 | ASTAPGLGTDTQY
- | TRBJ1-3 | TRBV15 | ATSRGSGGNTIY
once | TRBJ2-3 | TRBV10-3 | AIRYSGDVTDTQY
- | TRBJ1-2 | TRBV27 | ASRVDRGYGYT
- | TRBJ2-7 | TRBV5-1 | ASSERAGIEQY
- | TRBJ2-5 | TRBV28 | ASSPAGGVQETQY
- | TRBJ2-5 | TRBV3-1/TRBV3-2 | ASSQDEETQY
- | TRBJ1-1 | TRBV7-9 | ASSLSGGANTEAF
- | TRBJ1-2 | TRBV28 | ASSQGAGSDYGYT
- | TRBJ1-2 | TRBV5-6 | ASGWSAYGYT
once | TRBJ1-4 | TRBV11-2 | ASSRDRVNEKLF
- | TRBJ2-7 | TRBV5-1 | ASSFNLFAGEGYEQY
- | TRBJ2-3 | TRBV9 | ASSASGTSTDTQY
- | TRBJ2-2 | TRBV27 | ASRGTSGTGELF
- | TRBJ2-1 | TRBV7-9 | ASSPKSGSTYNEQF
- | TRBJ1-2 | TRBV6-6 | ASGGGNYGYT
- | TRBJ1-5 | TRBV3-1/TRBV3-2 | ARTRRAGKSQH
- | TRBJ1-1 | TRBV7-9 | ASSVSLGGTEAF
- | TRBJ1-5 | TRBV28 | ASSPRQGGNQPQH
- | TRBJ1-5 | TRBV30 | AWSVGAVDQPQH